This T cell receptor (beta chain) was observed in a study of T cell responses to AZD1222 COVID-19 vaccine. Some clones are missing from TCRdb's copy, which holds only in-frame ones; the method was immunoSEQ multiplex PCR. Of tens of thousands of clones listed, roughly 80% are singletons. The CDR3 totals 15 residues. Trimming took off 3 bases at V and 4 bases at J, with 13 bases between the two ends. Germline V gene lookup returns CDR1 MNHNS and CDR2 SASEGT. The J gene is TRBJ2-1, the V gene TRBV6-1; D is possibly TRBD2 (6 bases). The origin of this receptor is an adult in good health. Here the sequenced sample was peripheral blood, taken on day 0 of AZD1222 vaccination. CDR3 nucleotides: TGTGCCAGCAGTGACAGACTGGGGGGTTACAATGAGCAGTTCTTC. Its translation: CASSDRLGGYNEQFF.